This entry concerns a single T cell receptor beta chain. The data were taken from a study of blood T cell repertoires in COVID-19. Turning to the study itself: The United States, Italy and Spain provided the acute and convalescent COVID-19 samples. The cDNA or gDNA used as material had been derived from T cells, B-cell-depleted T cells, or PBMCs.

Authors' methods: How many nucleated cells were present was estimated from reference gene primer amplification. Clones were read by immunoSEQ multiplex PCR, and TCRdb kept only the in-frame ones, dropping some. That table supplies the V and J calls and clone size; D and trimming were determined from the DNA. The sample records over 250,000 clones, roughly 87% being singletons. This study enrolled people aged about 18 to 100 from 20 to 25 US geographic areas. Germline CDR1 SGHDN, CDR2 FVKESK. J was trimmed by 6 bases and V by 4 bases; bases with no gene match: 0. The CDR3 totals 13 residues. This TCR derives from a woman aged 18-30 years who had recovered from COVID-19. Sequenced material: PBMCs or T cells enriched from blood (not recorded which). V gene TRBV14 combines with J gene TRBJ1-6; 7 positions match TRBD1. The CDR3 DNA reads as TGTGCCAGCAGCCGGGACAGTAATTCACCCCTCCACTTT. The encoded protein is CASSRDSNSPLHF.